Listed below are T cell receptor beta chains from one sample, sequenced in a study of radiotherapy plus CTLA-4 blockade in lung cancer. The method was immunoSEQ multiplex PCR; TCRdb's version includes in-frame clones alone and lacks a portion of them. Here the sample spans around 71,000 clones, 60% to 80% being singletons. Sequences were derived from peripheral blood, sampled from a patient treated with radiotherapy plus ipilimumab. Receptors originate from a human donor with non-small cell lung cancer whose response to radiotherapy plus ipilimumab could not be evaluated. Some clones in this sample may be carry-over from other donors' samples. The CDR3 runs from the conserved cysteine through the conserved F or W. A D gene is named only where the DNA matches it firmly. The size of a clone is reported for some rows only, either as once, few or many, or as a class for expanded clones.

>NA|TRBV7-8|TRBD1|TRBJ1-2
CASSLWDRGNGYTF
TGTGCCAGCAGCTTATGGGACAGGGGGAATGGCTACACCTTC
>NA|TRBV5-4|TRBD1|TRBJ1-4
CASSLQQGAGEKLFF
TGTGCCAGCAGCTTACAACAGGGGGCTGGTGAAAAACTGTTTTTT
>NA|TRBV6-5|TRBD1|TRBJ1-2
CASSYGRQGVHGYTF
TGTGCCAGCAGTTACGGTCGGCAGGGGGTTCATGGCTACACCTTC
>NA|TRBV6-5|NA|TRBJ1-1
CASRYGGSEAFF
TGTGCCAGCAGGTACGGGGGGTCTGAAGCTTTCTTT
>NA|TRBV2|NA|TRBJ2-3
CASNGARSATDTQYF
TGTGCCAGCAATGGGGCACGGTCGGCCACAGATACGCAGTATTTT
>few|TRBV7-2|NA|TRBJ2-7
CASSLVGLPYEQYF
TGTGCCAGCAGCTTAGTCGGACTGCCCTACGAGCAGTACTTC
>NA|TRBV5-4|TRBD2|TRBJ2-1
CASHLGSGGIHNEQFF
TGTGCCAGCCACTTGGGTAGCGGGGGGATCCACAATGAGCAGTTCTTC
>NA|TRBV27|NA|TRBJ1-4
CASSLGPLEKLFF
TGTGCCAGCAGCCTGGGCCCCCTTGAAAAACTGTTTTTT
>NA|TRBV28|NA|TRBJ1-6
CAGSSGGAGRGYNSPLHF
TGTGCCGGATCGAGTGGGGGGGCGGGAAGGGGCTATAATTCACCCCTCCACTTT
>NA|TRBV7-9|NA|TRBJ1-6
CASSSGGENSPLHF
TGTGCCAGCAGCTCGGGGGGTGAGAATTCACCCCTCCACTTT
>NA|TRBV7-2|NA|TRBJ2-7
CASSRTSYEQYF
TGTGCCAGCAGCCGGACAAGCTACGAGCAGTACTTC
>NA|TRBV5-1|NA|TRBJ1-1
CASSFGGGTEAFF
TGCGCCAGCAGCTTCGGGGGGGGCACTGAAGCTTTCTTT
>once|TRBV6-1|TRBD1|TRBJ1-1
CASSIDRGVSTEAFF
TGTGCCAGCAGTATCGACAGGGGAGTAAGTACTGAAGCTTTCTTT
>NA|TRBV5-6|NA|TRBJ2-2
CASRLNRAGELFF
TGTGCCAGCAGGTTGAACAGGGCCGGGGAGCTGTTTTTT
>NA|TRBV5-4|NA|TRBJ2-2
CASSLSGQTTGELFF
TGTGCCAGCAGCTTGTCGGGACAAACAACCGGGGAGCTGTTTTTT
>NA|TRBV18|NA|TRBJ1-2
CASSPVGESNYGYTF
TGTGCCAGCTCACCAGTCGGGGAATCTAACTATGGCTACACCTTC
>NA|TRBV10-3|TRBD1|TRBJ1-6
CAISEFKTGEYNSPLHF
TGTGCCATCAGTGAGTTTAAGACAGGGGAGTATAATTCACCCCTCCACTTT
>few|TRBV7-9|NA|TRBJ1-3
CAVISGNTIYF
TGTGCCGTCATCTCTGGAAACACCATATATTTT
>NA|TRBV5-1|TRBD1|TRBJ1-4
CASSLNIGTGREKLFF
TGCGCCAGCAGCTTGAACATTGGGACAGGGAGGGAAAAACTGTTTTTT
>NA|TRBV9|TRBD1|TRBJ1-3
CASSVASRQGANGNTIYF
TGTGCCAGCAGCGTAGCTTCCCGACAGGGGGCAAACGGAAACACCATATATTTT
>NA|TRBV28|NA|TRBJ2-7
CASSLSGSSYEQYF
TGTGCCAGCAGTTTAAGCGGCAGCTCCTACGAGCAGTACTTC
>NA|TRBV7-2|NA|TRBJ2-2
CASSFRGSRAGELFF
TGTGCCAGCAGCTTCCGGGGGTCTCGCGCCGGGGAGCTGTTTTTT
>few|TRBV7-2|TRBD1|TRBJ2-7
CASSTRQGIYEQYF
TGTGCCAGCAGCACCCGACAGGGCATCTACGAGCAGTACTTC
>NA|TRBV7-2|NA|TRBJ2-7
CASSLRQVYEQYF
TGTGCCAGCAGCTTACGACAGGTCTACGAGCAGTACTTC
>once|TRBV19|TRBD1|TRBJ2-7
CASSTRTGGNEQYF
TGTGCCAGTAGTACACGGACAGGGGGCAACGAGCAGTACTTC
>few|TRBV5-1|TRBD1|TRBJ2-7
CASSLGGQVYEQYF
TGCGCCAGCAGCTTGGGGGGACAGGTCTACGAGCAGTACTTC
>NA|TRBV7-2|NA|TRBJ2-1
CASSSSGVSYDEQFF
TGTGCCAGCAGCTCGTCAGGGGTGTCTTATGATGAGCAGTTCTTC
>NA|TRBV7-7|TRBD1|TRBJ1-1
CASSRTGSGGIEAFF
TGTGCTAGCAGCCGGACAGGGTCAGGGGGGATTGAAGCTTTCTTT
>few|TRBV28|TRBD1|TRBJ1-3
CASSLKGQRNTIYF
TGTGCCAGCAGTTTAAAGGGACAGAGAAACACCATATATTTT
>NA|TRBV5-4|TRBD2|TRBJ2-5
CASSLGGLAGPPETQYF
TGTGCCAGCAGCTTGGGGGGACTAGCGGGGCCTCCCGAGACCCAGTACTTC
>NA|TRBV7-2|TRBD2|TRBJ2-5
CASSLGGGTRHQETQYF
TGTGCCAGCAGCTTAGGGGGCGGGACTAGGCATCAAGAGACCCAGTACTTC
>once|TRBV6-5|NA|TRBJ1-1
CASSYPAGGVPGEAFF
TGTGCCAGCAGTTACCCAGCGGGAGGGGTGCCAGGCGAAGCTTTCTTT
>NA|TRBV9|TRBD1|TRBJ1-2
CASSLGQGSGYTF
TGTGCCAGCAGCTTAGGACAGGGGAGCGGCTACACCTTC
>NA|TRBV19|TRBD2|TRBJ2-5
CASRITSGGAVETQYF
TGTGCCAGTAGGATTACTAGCGGGGGGGCCGTGGAGACCCAGTACTTC
>NA|TRBV2|TRBD1|TRBJ1-5
CASTGPKGQGESNQPQHF
TGTGCCAGCACTGGGCCGAAGGGGCAGGGGGAAAGCAATCAGCCCCAGCATTTT
>NA|TRBV28|TRBD2|TRBJ2-7
CASSPGGGYEQYF
TGTGCCAGCAGTCCTGGCGGGGGCTACGAGCAGTACTTC
>NA|TRBV15|NA|TRBJ2-5
CATSRDSRDQETQYF
TGTGCCACCAGCAGAGATTCGAGAGACCAAGAGACCCAGTACTTC
>NA|TRBV19|TRBD1|TRBJ1-5
CASSLPTGAKHF
TGTGCCAGTAGTTTACCGACAGGGGCAAAGCATTTT
>few|TRBV5-6|NA|TRBJ1-5
CASSLVGPNQPQHF
TGTGCCAGCAGCTTGGTTGGGCCGAATCAGCCCCAGCATTTT
>once|TRBV10-2|NA|TRBJ2-1
CASREGQYNEQFF
TGCGCCAGCAGGGAGGGACAGTACAATGAGCAGTTCTTC
>NA|TRBV2|NA|TRBJ2-2
CASTVFSGELFF
TGTGCCAGCACCGTCTTCTCCGGGGAGCTGTTTTTT
>once|TRBV5-6|TRBD2|TRBJ2-3
CASSLVSGGANTQYF
TGTGCCAGCAGCTTGGTTAGCGGGGGGGCAAATACGCAGTATTTT
>NA|TRBV5-4|TRBD1|TRBJ1-3
CASSLAGGQGGNTIYF
TGTGCCAGCAGCTTGGCCGGGGGACAGGGTGGAAACACCATATATTTT
>NA|TRBV27|TRBD1|TRBJ1-2
CASSFRPTGGFFYGYTF
TGTGCCAGCAGTTTTCGGCCGACAGGGGGTTTTTTTTATGGCTACACCTTC
>medium-sized|TRBV2|TRBD1|TRBJ1-2
CASDRQGADGYTF
TGTGCCAGCGACCGACAGGGGGCGGATGGCTACACCTTC
>NA|TRBV5-4|TRBD1|TRBJ1-2
CASSMGQYGYTF
TGTGCCAGCAGCATGGGACAGTATGGCTACACCTTC
>once|TRBV5-4|NA|TRBJ1-1
CASSRGTGNTEAFF
TGTGCCAGCAGTCGCGGGACGGGGAACACTGAAGCTTTCTTT
>NA|TRBV4-3|NA|TRBJ2-7
CASSQHAGSHYEQYF
TGCGCCAGCAGCCAACACGCAGGTTCGCACTACGAGCAGTACTTC
>NA|TRBV9|NA|TRBJ2-7
CASSRAAGSRYEQYF
TGTGCCAGCAGTCGAGCCGCGGGGTCCCGCTACGAGCAGTACTTC
>NA|TRBV19|TRBD2|TRBJ2-3
CASSISGGAQYF
TGTGCCAGTAGTATAAGCGGGGGTGCGCAGTATTTT
>NA|TRBV10-3|NA|TRBJ1-1
CAISESTRQYTEAFF
TGTGCCATCAGTGAGTCGACCCGACAGTACACTGAAGCTTTCTTT
>NA|TRBV19|TRBD1|TRBJ1-1
CASSIRTGKYTEAFF
TGTGCCAGTAGTATCCGGACAGGGAAATACACTGAAGCTTTCTTT
>NA|TRBV28|TRBD2|TRBJ2-7
CASSFIGGGSYEQYF
TGTGCCAGCAGTTTTATCGGCGGGGGTTCCTACGAGCAGTACTTC
>NA|TRBV18|NA|TRBJ1-2
CASSPPGIANYGYTF
TGTGCCAGCTCACCCCCCGGGATAGCTAACTATGGCTACACCTTC
>few|TRBV5-1|NA|TRBJ1-1
CASRPPGHNMDEAFF
TGCGCCAGCAGGCCTCCGGGACACAACATGGATGAAGCTTTCTTT
>NA|TRBV6-5|TRBD2|TRBJ2-7
CASSYSPSGSYEQYF
TGTGCCAGCAGTTACTCGCCTAGCGGTTCCTACGAGCAGTACTTC
>NA|TRBV9|TRBD2|TRBJ2-3
CASNGGGATDTQYF
TGTGCCAGCAATGGCGGGGGGGCGACAGATACGCAGTATTTT